This T cell receptor beta chain stems from a study of cytomegalovirus exposure and HLA in healthy donors. This CDR3 has 17 residues. Germline V lookup: CDR1 MDHEN, CDR2 SYDVKM. V lost 4 bases and J 1 base, leaving 19 bases between the germline ends. This table comes from immunoSEQ multiplex PCR, and its TCRdb copy is limited to in-frame clones, with some not included. The table includes 120,000 or so clones, 89% detected once. The clonotype comes from a woman aged 18-29 years in good health and CMV-seronegative. V is TRBV28 and J is TRBJ2-5; tentative D call: TRBD2 (5 bases). Material for sequencing was PBMCs. CDR3 bases: TGTGCCAGCAGTTCCTACTCCACCGGGATGCTCCAAGAGACCCAGTACTTC. Residues: CASSSYSTGMLQETQYF.